This TCR beta chain is from a study of T cell responses to AZD1222 COVID-19 vaccine. Study-level points and caveats: The sample set comprised mostly white British donors with more females, and clonal diversity was possibly underestimated.

Profiled with immunoSEQ multiplex PCR; TCRdb holds only in-frame clones, not every one. The data show 90,000 to 150,000 clones, 85% to 90% seen once. A note on this clone: Antigen: not known.

The germline CDR1 and CDR2 sequences are MNHEY and SVGAGI. The CDR3 totals 14 residues. V was shortened by 8 bases and J by 1 base, with 13 bases between the two germline ends. The sequence derives from an adult in good health. This chain uses TRBV6-5 with TRBJ2-3; unclear D gene. The sequences come from peripheral blood, collected on day 0 of AZD1222 vaccination. CDR3 residues: CASRSLTGTDTQYF. The CDR3 DNA is TGTGCCAGCCGTTCCCTTACCGGCACAGATACGCAGTATTTT.